Below, one T cell receptor beta chain is given with its context. Its antigen is unknown. No base qualities exist here, and no much larger clone lies one base off it. Receptor amplification or capture employed bulk RNA-seq. Data came from an Illumina HiSeq 2500. The authors' analysis ran thus. For the separate targeted TCR-seq dataset, CDR3 sequences were extracted and quantified from raw reads using MiXCR version 2.1.5 with default parameters. In the separate targeted TCR-seq dataset, TCR-beta clones were defined by the combination of V gene, J gene and CDR3 sequence. In the separate targeted TCR-seq dataset, clones with fewer than three counts were first removed, after which only the 90% most strongly expressed clones per sample were kept. For each tissue in the separate targeted TCR-seq dataset, Treg-Tconv overlap was calculated by dividing the number of shared clones by the total number of Treg clones and multiplying by 100. TCRdb redid the processing of the public reads, applying fastp at Q25 and MiXCR, and retained in-frame beta chains. Records with the same CDR3 protein are collapsed into one entry carrying the most frequent genes and DNA. These V and J calls rely on TCRdb rather than the paper's analysis. For this sample the table gives 2,500 to 3,000 distinct CDR3 sequences, of which around 80% were detected only once. The biggest ten clones account for around a tenth of the sample.

This sample was included in a study of draining lymph node invasion in breast cancer (dated by TCRdb to about 2020). Some background on the complete study: Metastasis in lymph nodes was diagnosed using histology and cytokeratin immunohistochemistry and was confirmed with EpCAM/CD45 flow cytometry. From each patient, matched non-invaded and tumor-invaded tumor-draining lymph nodes and the primary tumor were collected, and both Treg and Tconv subsets were profiled. The separate targeted TCR sequencing included lymph nodes from five patients, and primary tumors were also sequenced for three of those five patients. In a separate targeted assay, bulk TCR-beta CDR3 sequencing compared sorted memory regulatory T cells and memory conventional CD4 T cells across breast cancer tissues. General study outcomes and caveats: Some clones from the top 100 tumor clones were found in both invaded and non-invaded nodes, which suggests recirculation between the tumor and the draining nodes. In the targeted TCR-seq data, Tregs appeared to be more clonally expanded than Tconvs in all tissues, and lower diversity was found for both subsets in tumor than in lymph nodes. The tumor top-100 clone tracking analysis could be carried out in only a couple of patients. TCRs shared between the Treg and Tconv subsets were regarded as suggesting, but not proving, a common clonal origin. Roughly 13-22% of Treg TCRs were shared with Tconvs per tissue, interpreted as suggesting peripheral Treg induction. Data could not resolve whether Treg conversion occurred in a given organ or whether converted Tregs recirculated between nodes and tumor.

Memory conventional CD4 T cells were isolated by sorting for CD4+ CD45RA- CD25- cells. Tumor-draining lymph nodes were classified as non-invaded or invaded according to the absence or presence of metastatic tumor cells. T cells were pre-enriched with a Miltenyi Pan T Cell isolation kit before staining and sorting. Immunohistochemistry for estrogen receptor, progesterone receptor, HER2 and Ki-67 was used to characterize primary tumors. Fresh surgical tissue was processed within a few hours after surgery by cutting into small fragments. Tissue fragments were enzymatically digested with Liberase TL plus DNase for about 20 minutes and filtered through a 40-micrometer strainer. After DAPI live/dead staining, cells were sorted on a BD FACS Aria II, reaching about 97-99% purity. The sorted cells were lysed in TCL buffer, and a Norgen Single Cell RNA purification kit, including DNase treatment, was used to purify the RNA.

The CDR3 sequence holds 14 residues, the cysteine and phenylalanine included. Just CDR3 DNA is preserved here, 42 bases in frame from base 1. After removal of 1 base from V and 10 bases from J, the junction retains 9 bases not matched to a gene. CDR1 and CDR2 (SGHTA, FQGNSA) derive from the germline V gene. This sequence uses TRBV7-2 and TRBJ1-1, and TRBD1 matches 7 of the central bases. The TCR was taken from a female donor with luminal breast cancer. The specimen was sorted memory CD4+ effector T cells from a lymph node. The cell subset or site label, as the study defines it: CD45RA-negative sorted CD4+ T cells (memory Tconv or effector/memory Treg). The CDR3 sequence is CASSLGQGGLIAFF. The DNA sequence follows: TGTGCCAGCAGCTTAGGACAGGGAGGGCTGATAGCTTTCTTT. Reference TRBV7-2 and TRBJ1-1 genes cover what lies past the CDR3, so the full variable domain is GAGVSQSPSNKVTEKGKDVELRCDPISGHTALYWYRQSLGQGLEFLIYFQGNSAPDKSGLPSDRFSAERTGGSVSTLTIQRTQQEDSAVYLCASSLGQGGLIAFFGQGTRLTVV.